The T cell receptor beta chain under discussion was sequenced for a study of blood T cell repertoires in COVID-19 (dated by TCRdb to about 2020). In terms of the full investigation: The collaborator samples originated in the United States, Italy and Spain and spanned the acute and convalescent phases of COVID-19. Where HLA class I and class II types were available, the types were taken from metadata supplied by the sample provider, not from assay-based typing. A de-identified subject ID, COVID-19 status, age in years and sex were almost always included in the sample metadata. The samples were drawn from the first 160 participants of the ongoing ImmuneRACE study and from over 950 subjects provided by 6 global collaborators. The repertoires were released in a freely available public database intended as a resource for research on the immune response to SARS-CoV-2. The material from the prospective study consisted of cDNA or gDNA derived from T cells, B-cell-depleted T cells, or PBMCs. The dataset comprised deeply sampled blood TCRbeta repertoires from subjects exposed to, actively infected with, or recovered from COVID-19. Points the paper makes about the study in general: The quantity of clinical and demographic metadata differed by source and by participant and was supplied without curation.

TCRbeta CDR3 regions were amplified from genomic DNA using the immunoSEQ Assay, a bias-controlled multiplex PCR. The paper's data handling went like this. The number of nucleated cells in each sample was estimated from the amplification of reference gene primers within the assay. To quantify the absolute abundance of each unique TCRbeta CDR3 rearrangement, sequence reads were collapsed and filtered. For each sample, productive Simpson clonality was calculated as the square root of Simpson's diversity index over productive rearrangements. TCRdb holds this immuneACCESS table with in-frame rearrangements only. Some clones are missing; in checked studies, unresolved V genes explain under half, and the rest has no known cause. V and J calls plus clone size are reproduced from that table; the DNA served to infer D and trimming. The sample data list approximately 260,000 clones, and approximately 86% of these were observed just once. 3.5% to 4% of the sample lies in the top ten.

Compared with germline, V lacks 4 bases and J lacks 9 bases; bases without a gene match: 4. The CDR3 contains 13 residues, cysteine and phenylalanine counted. The entry retains the CDR3 DNA only, 39 bases that are in frame from base 1. Looking up the germline V gene yields CDR1 KGHSY and CDR2 FQNENV. The collaborating institutions used their own protocols to collect whole blood in K2EDTA tubes. For TCRbeta analysis, collaborator samples were shipped as frozen whole blood, as isolated PBMCs, or as DNA extracted from either sample type. As to this clone: Its binding antigen is unknown. Base qualities are missing; no much larger clone stands one base away.

The chain is assembled from TRBV16 and TRBJ2-1; 9 of the junction bases match TRBD1. The sample was peripheral blood. This receptor was taken from a man between 18 and 35 years old with active or convalescent COVID-19. Here the CDR3 is given as CASSLGQGSEQFF. The sequenced DNA is TGTGCCAGCAGCCTGGGACAGGGCAGTGAGCAGTTCTTC.